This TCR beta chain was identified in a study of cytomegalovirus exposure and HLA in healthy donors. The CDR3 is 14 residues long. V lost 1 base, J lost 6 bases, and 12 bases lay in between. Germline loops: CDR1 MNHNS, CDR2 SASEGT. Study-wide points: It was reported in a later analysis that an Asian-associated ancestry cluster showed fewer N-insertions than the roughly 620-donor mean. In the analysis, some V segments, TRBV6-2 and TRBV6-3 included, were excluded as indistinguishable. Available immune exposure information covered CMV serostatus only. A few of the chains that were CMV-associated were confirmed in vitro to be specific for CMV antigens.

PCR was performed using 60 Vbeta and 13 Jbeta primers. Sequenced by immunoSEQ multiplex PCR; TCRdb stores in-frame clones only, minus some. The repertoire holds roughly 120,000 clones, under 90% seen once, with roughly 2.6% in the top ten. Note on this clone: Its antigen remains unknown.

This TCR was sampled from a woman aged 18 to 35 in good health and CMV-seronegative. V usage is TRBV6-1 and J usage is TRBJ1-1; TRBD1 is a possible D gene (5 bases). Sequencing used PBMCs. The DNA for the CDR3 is TGTGCCAGCAGTGAAGTCGGGACTTGGGCTGAAGCTTTCTTT. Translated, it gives CASSEVGTWAEAFF.